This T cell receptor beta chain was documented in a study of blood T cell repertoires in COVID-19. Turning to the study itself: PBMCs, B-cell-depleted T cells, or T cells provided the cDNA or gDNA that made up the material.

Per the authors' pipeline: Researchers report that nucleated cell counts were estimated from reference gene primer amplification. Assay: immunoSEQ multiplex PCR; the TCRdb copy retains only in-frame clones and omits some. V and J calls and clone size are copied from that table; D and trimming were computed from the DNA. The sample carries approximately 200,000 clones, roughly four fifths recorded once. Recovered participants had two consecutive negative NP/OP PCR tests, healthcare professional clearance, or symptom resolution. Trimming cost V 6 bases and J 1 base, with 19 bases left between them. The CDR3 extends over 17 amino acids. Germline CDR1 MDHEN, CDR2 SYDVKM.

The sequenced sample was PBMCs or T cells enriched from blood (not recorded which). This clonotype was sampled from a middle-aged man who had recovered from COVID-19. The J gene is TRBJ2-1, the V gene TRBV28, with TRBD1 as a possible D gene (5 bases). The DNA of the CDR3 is TGTGCCAGCAGCCCTACGTTAGGGGTTACGTCCTACAATGAGCAGTTCTTC. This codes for CASSPTLGVTSYNEQFF.